Listed below are T cell receptor beta chains from one sample, sequenced in a study of blood T cell repertoires in COVID-19. Only in-frame clones appear in the TCRdb table, and some are missing; sequencing was by immunoSEQ multiplex PCR. The data contain a few hundred thousand clones, 90% to 95% of them singletons. Sequenced: PBMCs or T cells enriched from blood (not recorded which). These TCRs come from a human donor in a cohort exposed to, infected with or recovered from COVID-19 (not recorded which). The donor label of this sample is uncertain. Both conserved end residues are part of each CDR3. The order of the fields is J gene, CDR3 length, clone size, D gene, V gene, CDR3 protein, CDR3 DNA. A D gene is named only where the DNA matches it firmly. Size is stated for part of the rows, as once, few or many counts, or as a class when the clone is expanded.

j_gene: TRBJ2-2
len: 16
abundance: NA
d_gene: TRBD1
v_gene: TRBV19
CDR3aa: CASSIAGTGAYGELFF
CDR3nt: TGTGCCAGTAGTATAGCTGGGACAGGCGCCTATGGGGAGCTGTTTTTT

j_gene: TRBJ1-2
len: 13
abundance: NA
d_gene: TRBD1
v_gene: TRBV6-2/TRBV6-3
CDR3aa: CASSVRDSYGYTF
CDR3nt: TGTGCCAGCAGTGTCCGGGACAGCTATGGCTACACCTTC

j_gene: TRBJ2-5
len: 14
abundance: NA
d_gene: NA
v_gene: TRBV4-1
CDR3aa: CASSQAGYQETQYF
CDR3nt: TGCGCCAGCAGCCAAGCAGGGTACCAAGAGACCCAGTACTTC

j_gene: TRBJ1-6
len: 12
abundance: NA
d_gene: NA
v_gene: TRBV19
CDR3aa: CASTPGNSPLHF
CDR3nt: TGTGCCAGTACACCCGGGAATTCACCCCTCCACTTT

j_gene: TRBJ1-5
len: 15
abundance: NA
d_gene: TRBD1
v_gene: TRBV6-5
CDR3aa: CASSYSGQGNQPQHF
CDR3nt: TGTGCCAGCAGTTACTCGGGACAGGGGAATCAGCCCCAGCATTTT

j_gene: TRBJ1-5
len: 16
abundance: NA
d_gene: TRBD1
v_gene: TRBV24-1
CDR3aa: CATSDAGTGRNQPQHF
CDR3nt: TGTGCCACCAGTGACGCCGGGACAGGACGCAATCAGCCCCAGCATTTT

j_gene: TRBJ2-1
len: 15
abundance: NA
d_gene: TRBD1
v_gene: TRBV6-5
CDR3aa: CASSYTGQGNNEQFF
CDR3nt: TGTGCCAGCAGTTACACGGGACAGGGGAACAATGAGCAGTTCTTC

j_gene: TRBJ1-2
len: 17
abundance: NA
d_gene: NA
v_gene: TRBV15
CDR3aa: CATSREVPSRADYGYTF
CDR3nt: TGTGCCACCAGCAGAGAGGTACCGAGCAGGGCTGACTATGGCTACACCTTC

j_gene: TRBJ2-1
len: 20
abundance: NA
d_gene: TRBD2
v_gene: TRBV2
CDR3aa: CASSERTLRPTSGGRNEQFF
CDR3nt: TGTGCCAGCAGTGAAAGGACCCTGCGACCGACTAGCGGGGGGAGGAATGAGCAGTTCTTC

j_gene: TRBJ2-2
len: 14
abundance: NA
d_gene: NA
v_gene: TRBV18
CDR3aa: CASSAAVNTGELFF
CDR3nt: TGTGCCAGCTCTGCGGCAGTGAACACCGGGGAGCTGTTTTTT

j_gene: TRBJ2-1
len: 15
abundance: once
d_gene: NA
v_gene: TRBV15
CDR3aa: CATSPPQGLLSEQFF
CDR3nt: TGTGCCACCAGCCCTCCTCAGGGGCTTCTGAGTGAGCAGTTCTTC

j_gene: TRBJ2-3
len: 14
abundance: NA
d_gene: TRBD2
v_gene: TRBV4-2
CDR3aa: CASSPGGGADTQYF
CDR3nt: TGTGCCAGCAGCCCAGGCGGGGGAGCAGATACGCAGTATTTT

j_gene: TRBJ1-1
len: 14
abundance: NA
d_gene: TRBD1
v_gene: TRBV11-2
CDR3aa: CASRRTGTNTEAFF
CDR3nt: TGTGCCAGCCGCAGGACAGGGACGAACACTGAAGCTTTCTTT

j_gene: TRBJ1-1
len: 12
abundance: NA
d_gene: NA
v_gene: TRBV5-1
CDR3aa: CASSLDGGIAFF
CDR3nt: TGCGCCAGCAGCTTGGACGGGGGGATAGCTTTCTTT

j_gene: TRBJ2-1
len: 18
abundance: NA
d_gene: TRBD2
v_gene: TRBV4-1
CDR3aa: CASSQDTGRGGIWTEQFF
CDR3nt: TGCGCCAGCAGCCAAGATACGGGGCGGGGGGGCATCTGGACTGAGCAGTTCTTC

j_gene: TRBJ1-2
len: 14
abundance: once
d_gene: TRBD1
v_gene: TRBV5-1
CDR3aa: CASSLEGTGYGYTF
CDR3nt: TGCGCCAGCAGCTTGGAGGGGACAGGCTATGGCTACACCTTC

j_gene: TRBJ1-2
len: 15
abundance: NA
d_gene: TRBD1
v_gene: TRBV9
CDR3aa: CASSLLDRADYGYTF
CDR3nt: TGTGCCAGCAGCCTCCTGGACAGGGCCGACTATGGCTACACCTTC

j_gene: TRBJ2-1
len: 17
abundance: NA
d_gene: NA
v_gene: TRBV7-9
CDR3aa: CASSPQGQRSSYNEQFF
CDR3nt: TGTGCCAGCAGCCCACAAGGTCAGAGGAGCTCCTACAATGAGCAGTTCTTC

j_gene: TRBJ2-5
len: 17
abundance: NA
d_gene: TRBD2
v_gene: TRBV7-9
CDR3aa: CASSLVATSGDQETQYF
CDR3nt: TGTGCCAGCAGCTTAGTAGCAACTAGCGGGGACCAAGAGACCCAGTACTTC

j_gene: TRBJ2-7
len: 17
abundance: NA
d_gene: NA
v_gene: TRBV6-1
CDR3aa: CASSEALAGHLGYEQYF
CDR3nt: TGTGCCAGCAGTGAAGCGCTTGCAGGGCATTTAGGGTACGAGCAGTACTTC

j_gene: TRBJ2-5
len: 15
abundance: NA
d_gene: NA
v_gene: TRBV5-1
CDR3aa: CASSSATRMQETQYF
CDR3nt: TGCGCCAGCAGCTCCGCGACTAGGATGCAAGAGACCCAGTACTTC

j_gene: TRBJ2-1
len: 16
abundance: NA
d_gene: TRBD2
v_gene: TRBV7-6
CDR3aa: CASTNSGTSVFNEQFF
CDR3nt: TGTGCCAGCACCAATTCCGGGACTAGCGTGTTTAATGAGCAGTTCTTC

j_gene: TRBJ2-7
len: 14
abundance: NA
d_gene: NA
v_gene: TRBV5-4
CDR3aa: CATGRGALSHEQYF
CDR3nt: TGTGCCACCGGTCGGGGGGCCTTATCCCACGAGCAGTACTTC

j_gene: TRBJ1-2
len: 14
abundance: NA
d_gene: NA
v_gene: TRBV28
CDR3aa: CASSLFQGYYGYTF
CDR3nt: TGTGCCAGCAGTTTATTTCAGGGTTACTATGGCTACACCTTC

j_gene: TRBJ2-5
len: 18
abundance: NA
d_gene: TRBD2
v_gene: TRBV3-1/TRBV3-2
CDR3aa: CASSQALTSGGAGETQYF
CDR3nt: TGTGCCAGCAGCCAAGCTTTGACTAGCGGGGGGGCCGGTGAGACCCAGTACTTC

j_gene: TRBJ1-4
len: 14
abundance: NA
d_gene: NA
v_gene: TRBV30
CDR3aa: CAWSVGAVNEKLFF
CDR3nt: TGTGCCTGGAGTGTAGGGGCTGTTAATGAAAAACTGTTTTTT

j_gene: TRBJ1-5
len: 16
abundance: NA
d_gene: NA
v_gene: TRBV4-1
CDR3aa: CASSQVAGERNQPQHF
CDR3nt: TGCGCCAGCAGCCAAGTAGCGGGGGAACGGAATCAGCCCCAGCATTTT

j_gene: TRBJ1-2
len: 13
abundance: once
d_gene: NA
v_gene: TRBV5-8
CDR3aa: CASSQTTPYGYTF
CDR3nt: TGTGCCAGCAGCCAGACAACACCCTATGGCTACACCTTC

j_gene: TRBJ1-5
len: 13
abundance: NA
d_gene: NA
v_gene: TRBV19
CDR3aa: CASSMEGRNAQHF
CDR3nt: TGTGCCAGTAGTATGGAAGGGAGGAATGCCCAGCATTTT

j_gene: TRBJ2-1
len: 14
abundance: NA
d_gene: NA
v_gene: TRBV7-9
CDR3aa: CASTKVALNNEQFF
CDR3nt: TGTGCCAGTACGAAGGTAGCTCTCAACAATGAGCAGTTCTTC

j_gene: TRBJ1-1
len: 14
abundance: NA
d_gene: NA
v_gene: TRBV6-5
CDR3aa: CASRQGLRNTEAFF
CDR3nt: TGTGCCAGCAGGCAGGGTTTGCGGAACACTGAAGCTTTCTTT

j_gene: TRBJ2-1
len: 18
abundance: NA
d_gene: TRBD2
v_gene: TRBV7-2
CDR3aa: CASSLAASGGAFYNEQFF
CDR3nt: TGTGCCAGCAGCTTAGCCGCTAGCGGGGGGGCTTTCTACAATGAGCAGTTCTTC

j_gene: TRBJ1-5
len: 14
abundance: NA
d_gene: NA
v_gene: TRBV12-5
CDR3aa: CASGFQDRDQPQHF
CDR3nt: TGTGCTAGTGGTTTTCAGGACAGAGATCAGCCCCAGCATTTT

j_gene: TRBJ1-2
len: 15
abundance: once
d_gene: NA
v_gene: TRBV10-3
CDR3aa: CAISEWGGNSYGYTF
CDR3nt: TGTGCCATCAGTGAGTGGGGGGGGAACTCCTATGGCTACACCTTC

j_gene: TRBJ2-7
len: 15
abundance: NA
d_gene: NA
v_gene: TRBV27
CDR3aa: CASSTLISSSYEQYF
CDR3nt: TGTGCCAGCAGTACCCTAATTTCAAGCTCCTACGAGCAGTACTTC

j_gene: TRBJ1-3
len: 17
abundance: NA
d_gene: TRBD1
v_gene: TRBV7-6
CDR3aa: CASSSSGQVDSGNTIYF
CDR3nt: TGTGCCAGCAGCTCCTCGGGACAGGTAGACTCTGGAAACACCATATATTTT

j_gene: TRBJ2-7
len: 17
abundance: NA
d_gene: TRBD2
v_gene: TRBV7-9
CDR3aa: CASSLWLAGGSGYEQYF
CDR3nt: TGTGCCAGCAGCTTATGGCTAGCGGGGGGATCCGGTTACGAGCAGTACTTC

j_gene: TRBJ1-6
len: 14
abundance: NA
d_gene: NA
v_gene: TRBV4-1
CDR3aa: CASSPLTANSPLHF
CDR3nt: TGCGCCAGCAGCCCTCTAACAGCTAATTCACCCCTCCACTTT

j_gene: TRBJ2-5
len: 15
abundance: once
d_gene: TRBD2
v_gene: TRBV7-9
CDR3aa: CASSLWTSGGETQYF
CDR3nt: TGTGCCAGCAGCCTCTGGACTAGCGGGGGGGAGACCCAGTACTTC

j_gene: TRBJ2-7
len: 13
abundance: NA
d_gene: TRBD1
v_gene: TRBV29-1
CDR3aa: CSARQGSSYEQYF
CDR3nt: TGCAGCGCAAGACAGGGTTCCTCCTACGAGCAGTACTTC

j_gene: TRBJ1-1
len: 16
abundance: NA
d_gene: TRBD1
v_gene: TRBV7-3
CDR3aa: CASSPGPRDRVTEAFF
CDR3nt: TGTGCCAGCAGCCCGGGGCCCCGGGACAGGGTGACTGAAGCTTTCTTT

j_gene: TRBJ1-4
len: 15
abundance: NA
d_gene: NA
v_gene: TRBV18
CDR3aa: CASSPGGGANEKLFF
CDR3nt: TGTGCCAGCTCACCGGGCGGAGGAGCTAATGAAAAACTGTTTTTT

j_gene: TRBJ1-1
len: 16
abundance: NA
d_gene: NA
v_gene: TRBV7-2
CDR3aa: CASSFGASARDGEAFF
CDR3nt: TGTGCCAGCAGCTTTGGGGCATCAGCCAGGGATGGTGAAGCTTTCTTT

j_gene: TRBJ2-7
len: 13
abundance: NA
d_gene: NA
v_gene: TRBV27
CDR3aa: CASSFTGDYEQYF
CDR3nt: TGTGCCAGCAGTTTTACCGGAGACTACGAGCAGTACTTC

j_gene: TRBJ1-1
len: 14
abundance: NA
d_gene: NA
v_gene: TRBV7-9
CDR3aa: CASSLAVGHTEAFF
CDR3nt: TGTGCCAGCAGCTTAGCGGTGGGGCACACTGAAGCTTTCTTT

j_gene: TRBJ1-1
len: 13
abundance: few
d_gene: NA
v_gene: TRBV19
CDR3aa: CASTLHMNTEAFF
CDR3nt: TGTGCCAGTACCCTGCACATGAACACTGAAGCTTTCTTT

j_gene: TRBJ2-5
len: 15
abundance: NA
d_gene: TRBD1
v_gene: TRBV30
CDR3aa: CAWSARDRGQETQYF
CDR3nt: TGTGCCTGGAGTGCCCGAGACAGGGGGCAAGAGACCCAGTACTTC

j_gene: TRBJ1-1
len: 16
abundance: NA
d_gene: NA
v_gene: TRBV7-8
CDR3aa: CASSLGFWGENTEAFF
CDR3nt: TGTGCCAGCAGCTTGGGATTCTGGGGGGAGAACACTGAAGCTTTCTTT

j_gene: TRBJ1-3
len: 13
abundance: NA
d_gene: NA
v_gene: TRBV11-2
CDR3aa: CASSSSTGNTIYF
CDR3nt: TGTGCCAGCAGCTCCTCTACTGGAAACACCATATATTTT

j_gene: TRBJ2-7
len: 14
abundance: NA
d_gene: NA
v_gene: TRBV4-1
CDR3aa: CASRRSGGSYEQYF
CDR3nt: TGCGCCAGCAGGCGGTCAGGGGGGAGCTACGAGCAGTACTTC

j_gene: TRBJ2-5
len: 14
abundance: NA
d_gene: NA
v_gene: TRBV6-6
CDR3aa: CASRVATSQETQYF
CDR3nt: TGTGCCAGCCGAGTTGCCACCTCGCAAGAGACCCAGTACTTC

j_gene: TRBJ1-4
len: 12
abundance: NA
d_gene: NA
v_gene: TRBV15
CDR3aa: CATRGTNEKLFF
CDR3nt: TGTGCCACCCGAGGGACTAATGAAAAACTGTTTTTT

j_gene: TRBJ2-7
len: 15
abundance: NA
d_gene: TRBD1
v_gene: TRBV6-2/TRBV6-3
CDR3aa: CASSYPQGASYEQYF
CDR3nt: TGTGCCAGCAGTTACCCCCAGGGGGCTTCCTACGAGCAGTACTTC

j_gene: TRBJ1-1
len: 12
abundance: NA
d_gene: TRBD1
v_gene: TRBV4-2
CDR3aa: CASSQEGTGAFF
CDR3nt: TGTGCCAGCAGCCAAGAAGGGACAGGCGCTTTCTTT